These T cell receptor beta chains were read from a single sample in a study of monozygotic twins with inflammatory bowel disease. TCRdb reanalyzed the 5' RACE reads, giving one entry per CDR3 protein sequence and no DNA. The sample table includes roughly 100,000 distinct CDR3 sequences. Sequenced: blood. The receptors come from a human donor with ulcerative colitis or Crohn's disease, or a healthy co-twin of an affected twin (not recorded which). CDR3s include the opening cysteine and the closing phenylalanine or tryptophan.

V gene	J gene	CDR3 protein
TRBV7-2	TRBJ2-1	CASSPSGGVNEQFF
TRBV19	TRBJ1-1	CASSIDRWENTEAFF
TRBV4-3	TRBJ1-1	CASSPPQKLNTEAFF
TRBV5-1	TRBJ2-1	CASLKTGRGEQFF
TRBV28	TRBJ2-4	CASSFLGQGNIQYF
TRBV5-5	TRBJ2-1	CASSRGGRWNEQFF
TRBV20-1	TRBJ1-6	CSARGASNSPLHF
TRBV5-1	TRBJ2-7	CASSWGQGTTYEQYF
TRBV20-1	TRBJ2-7	CSARDRASYEQYF
TRBV18	TRBJ1-3	CASSPFASAFSGNTIYF
TRBV7-2	TRBJ1-5	CASSGGGGEQPQHF
TRBV5-5	TRBJ2-1	CASSSIAGLSLPEQFF
TRBV12-5	TRBJ1-2	CASGQGANYGYTF
TRBV12-3/TRBV12-4	TRBJ2-3	CASSRRDTQYF
TRBV18	TRBJ2-2	CASQTGQANTGELFF
TRBV19	TRBJ2-3	CASSRTTDTQYF
TRBV7-2	TRBJ2-7	CASSLAPLPEQYF
TRBV27	TRBJ2-7	CASSLDGTPSYEQYF
TRBV30	TRBJ2-7	CAWREGDRYYEQYF
TRBV19	TRBJ2-7	CASSRPPDGGTYEQYF
TRBV5-1	TRBJ1-2	CASSFPSGYGYTF
TRBV7-2	TRBJ2-2	CASSFRLAGENTGELFF
TRBV6-1	TRBJ1-1	CASSPGQGPMNTEAFF
TRBV6-5	TRBJ1-2	CASSFDRRNNGYTF
TRBV7-2	TRBJ2-3	CASSPPRLGDTQYF
TRBV20-1	TRBJ1-2	CSAKQEIYGYTF
TRBV24-1	TRBJ2-1	CATSDLPGQGASGEQFF
TRBV5-1	TRBJ1-1	CASSLVQPNTEAFF
TRBV5-6	TRBJ2-2	CASSFGAGVNTGELFF